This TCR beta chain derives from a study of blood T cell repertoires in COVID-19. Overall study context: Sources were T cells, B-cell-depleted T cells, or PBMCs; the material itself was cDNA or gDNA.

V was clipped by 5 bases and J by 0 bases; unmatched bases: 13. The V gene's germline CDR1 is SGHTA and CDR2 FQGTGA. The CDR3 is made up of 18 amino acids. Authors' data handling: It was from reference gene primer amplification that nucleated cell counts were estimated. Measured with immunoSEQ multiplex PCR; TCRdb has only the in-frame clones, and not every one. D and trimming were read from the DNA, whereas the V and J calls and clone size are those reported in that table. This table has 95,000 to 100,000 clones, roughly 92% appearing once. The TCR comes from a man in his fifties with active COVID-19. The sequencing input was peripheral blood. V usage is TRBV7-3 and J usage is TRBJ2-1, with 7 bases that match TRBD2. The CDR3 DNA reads TGTGCCAGCAGCCGCTTCGGCAGGGAGGGGAGCTCCTACAATGAGCAGTTCTTC. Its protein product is CASSRFGREGSSYNEQFF.